The present TCR beta chain was sequenced within a study of shared clonotypes between healthy human individuals. The method was immunoSEQ multiplex PCR; TCRdb's version includes in-frame clones alone and lacks a portion of them. The data show over a million clones, with 75% to 85% seen just once and more than 0.5% held by the top ten. Sequencing was carried out using memory CD4+ T cells from PBMCs. Subset reported: CD45RA-negative fraction. This sequence originates from a man younger than 30 in good health. Some clones in this sample may be carry-over from other donors' samples.

The CDR3 sequence: CASSFLNEQFF. Here the CDR3 DNA reads TGTGCCAGCAGCTTTCTAAATGAGCAGTTCTTC. The chain is built from TRBV7-9 and TRBJ2-1; D gene unclear. The ends were cut back, 3 bases at V and 7 bases at J, with 4 bases in the middle. CDR1 and CDR2 (germline): SEHNR, FQNEAQ (reference sequence). There are 11 residues in the CDR3.